Given below is one TCR beta chain in context. This sample is drawn from a study of blood T cells in healthy people across ages. Primed by a sample-barcoded 5' primer and a J-beta primer mix, a second PCR proceeded for about 7 to 11 cycles. Via MiXCR, TCRdb re-called the 5' RACE reads, giving one row per CDR3 protein. This table has 500,000 to 600,000 distinct CDR3 sequences, approximately 25% appearing once. The sample taken for sequencing was blood. This receptor was taken from a woman in her sixties or seventies in good health.

The CDR3 is CSARDIGPDTQYF. The CDR3 DNA reads TGCAGTGCTAGAGATATAGGACCAGATACGCAGTATTTT. This chain uses TRBV20-1 with TRBJ2-3, with no clear D. Trimming cost V 0 bases and J 4 bases, with 8 bases left between them. This CDR3 has 13 amino acids. Germline CDR1 and CDR2: DFQATT and SNEGSKA (reference sequence).